The 29 T cell receptor beta chains given below trace back to one sample, sequenced in a study of blood T cell repertoires in COVID-19 (dated by TCRdb to about 2020). Preparation of the library involved the immunoSEQ multiplex PCR assay. The immuneACCESS repertoire file appears here via TCRdb, limited to in-frame rearrangements. These files lack a portion of the clones; in checked studies, under half of the deficit traces to unresolved V genes, and the cause of the others is not known. This sample lists fewer than 85,000 clones; 83% were detected once. The top ten clonotypes cover approximately 6.9% of the sample. Sequences were obtained from peripheral blood. Source of these receptors: a young man with COVID-19, enrolled during active disease.

The CDR3 loop reads CASSSPGTGGLEQYF. CDR3 DNA: TGTGCCAGCAGTTCACCCGGGACAGGAGGGCTCGAGCAGTACTTC. The chain recombines TRBV28 with TRBJ2-7; the match to TRBD1 covers 8 bases. Germline lookup yields CDR1 MDHEN and CDR2 SYDVKM. The CDR3 length is 15 residues. V lost 4 bases and J lost 6; bases outside the gene matches: 11.

The V and J genes are TRBV6-2 or TRBV6-3 and TRBJ2-7; D is perhaps TRBD1 (6 bases). Trimming took off 6 bases at V and 2 bases at J, with 14 bases between the two ends. Germline V CDR1 and CDR2: MNHEY, SVGEGT. The CDR3 runs 14 residues. The CDR3 region has the DNA TGTGCCAGCAGCCGGACAGCCAAAGCCTACGAGCAGTACTTC. It yields the protein CASSRTAKAYEQYF.

The gene calls are TRBV7-8 and TRBJ2-7; D ambiguous. The CDR3 length is 12 residues. With 5 bases removed from V and 4 bases from J, the gap between germline ends came to 9 bases. CDR1 and CDR2 from the germline V gene are SGHVS and FQNEAQ. DNA for the CDR3: TGTGCCAGCAGCCCACGCGAGTACGAGCAGTACTTC. This translates into CASSPREYEQYF.

The CDR3 protein is CASSVGSGFRETQYF. The DNA of the CDR3 is TGTGCCAGCAGCGTAGGTAGCGGATTCAGAGAGACCCAGTACTTC. This chain joins TRBV9 and TRBJ2-5, with D possibly matching TRBD2 (6 bases). CDR1 and CDR2 (germline): SGDLS, YYNGEE. The germline V and J ends were trimmed by 0 bases and 4 bases, with 13 bases remaining between them. The CDR3 is made up of 15 amino acids.

The rearrangement joins TRBV29-1 to TRBJ2-7, with 8 bases lining up with TRBD2. V trimming: 3 bases; J trimming: 5 bases; junction bases outside the gene matches: 9. The CDR3 has 14 amino acids. Germline V gene lookup returns CDR1 SQVTM and CDR2 ANQGSEA. The CDR3 DNA reads TGCAGCGTTGAGCGGGGGGCAGTTGGCAACGAGCAGTACTTC. It translates to CSVERGAVGNEQYF.

The CDR3 nucleotides are TGTGCCAGCAGTTTTTCGAGGTACGAGCAGTACTTC. It codes for CASSFSRYEQYF. The chain couples TRBV11-2 to TRBJ2-7; D remains ambiguous. Germline assignment: CDR1 SGHAT and CDR2 FQNNGV. This CDR3 has 12 amino acids. Trimming removed 6 bases at V and 4 bases at J, with 10 bases between. The full variable domain, rest sourced from reference TRBV11-2 and TRBJ2-7, is EAGVAQSPRYKIIEKRQSVAFWCNPISGHATLYWYQQILGQGPKLLIQFQNNGVVDDSQLPKDRFSAERLKGVDSTLKIQPAKLEDSAVYLCASSFSRYEQYFGPGTRLTVT.

The CDR3 loop is CASRRGQETQYF. The CDR3 nucleotides read TGTGCCAGCAGAAGGGGGCAAGAGACCCAGTACTTC. The chain employs TRBV13 and TRBJ2-5, with a tentative D call TRBD1 (6 bases). Trimming took 6 bases from V and 2 from J, leaving 7 bases between them. CDR1 is PRHDT and CDR2 is FYEKMQ in the germline V gene (reference sequence). The CDR3 has 12 residues. The complete variable domain, with remaining parts taken from reference TRBV13 and TRBJ2-5, reads AAGVIQSPRHLIKEKRETATLKCYPIPRHDTVYWYQQGPGQDPQFLISFYEKMQSDKGSIPDRFSAQQFSDYHSELNMSSLELGDSALYFCASRRGQETQYFGPGTRLLVL.

The V and J genes are TRBV5-5 and TRBJ2-7; D call uncertain. V gave up 3 bases and J gave up 2 bases, with 12 bases separating them. The CDR3 totals 14 residues. In germline, CDR1 is SGHKS, CDR2 YYEKEE (reference sequence). The CDR3 DNA sequence: TGTGCCAGCAGCTCCGATGGTGGGCCCTACGAGCAGTACTTC. It specifies CASSSDGGPYEQYF.

J is TRBJ1-3 and V is TRBV27; D uncertain. The CDR3 runs to 13 residues. V shed 2 bases and J shed 4 bases, with 6 bases lying between them. Germline CDR1 is MNHEY and CDR2 is SMNVEV (reference sequence). In nucleotides, the CDR3 is TGTGCCAGCAGTTTACGCGAGGGAAACACCATATATTTT. Translating it yields CASSLREGNTIYF.

This clone was detected a few times. The chain combines TRBV6-2 or TRBV6-3 with TRBJ1-1; 9 bases agree with TRBD1. There are 16 residues in the CDR3. With V trimmed by 5 bases and J by 4 bases, 11 bases remained unmatched. CDR1 MNHEY and CDR2 SVGEGT come from the germline V gene. The CDR3 region is CASSPRDRAQGTEAFF. CDR3 nucleotides: TGTGCCAGCAGTCCCCGGGACAGGGCCCAAGGCACTGAAGCTTTCTTT.

This clone has just a few counts. This chain connects TRBV19 to TRBJ2-7; 8 nucleotides match TRBD2. The germline V gene encodes CDR1 LNHDA and CDR2 SQIVND (reference sequence). The junction had 1 base not matched to a gene; V was cut back by 6 bases and J by 3 bases. CDR3 length: 12 residues. CDR3 in amino acids: CASSGGVYEQYF. The CDR3, as DNA: TGTGCCAGTAGCGGGGGGGTCTACGAGCAGTACTTC.

V and J are TRBV6-6 and TRBJ2-7; possibly TRBD1 for D (5 bases). Germline CDR1 reads MNHNY; CDR2 reads SVGAGI (reference sequence). Trimming cost V 5 bases and J 4 bases, with 9 bases left between them. This CDR3 region has 12 residues. This CDR3 is CASSPGSYEQYF. The CDR3 DNA reads as TGTGCCAGCAGTCCAGGGTCGTACGAGCAGTACTTC.

The chain links TRBV5-4 to TRBJ2-7; 8 bases fit TRBD2. This CDR3 is 16 amino acids long. Per germline, CDR1 SGHNT and CDR2 YYREEE (reference sequence). The ends lost 0 bases at V and 3 bases at J; junction bases unmatched: 8. DNA for the CDR3: TGTGCCAGCAGCTTGGCCGGGGGGGCAGTGAACTACGAGCAGTACTTC. Amino acid sequence: CASSLAGGAVNYEQYF.

The V and J genes are TRBV29-1 and TRBJ2-1; 7 bases agree with TRBD2. The CDR3 length is 13 residues. Germline V CDR1 and CDR2: SQVTM, ANQGSEA. Unmatched junction bases numbered 3, after V lost 4 bases and J lost 3 bases. CDR3 DNA: TGCAGCGTTGTGGGGGGGAACTACAATGAGCAGTTCTTC. This codes for CSVVGGNYNEQFF.

V usage is TRBV28 and J usage is TRBJ1-6; D is unresolved. This CDR3 contains 14 residues. Germline V lookup: CDR1 MDHEN, CDR2 SYDVKM. Trimming removed 3 bases at V and 10 bases at J, with 13 bases between. CDR3 loop: CASSFTGLRSPLHF. The CDR3 DNA follows: TGTGCCAGCAGTTTCACGGGGTTGAGGTCACCCCTCCACTTT.

This clone was counted once. The V and J genes are TRBV19 and TRBJ1-1, with D perhaps TRBD1 (5 bases). Trimming took 3 bases from V and 5 from J, leaving 13 bases between them. This CDR3 is built from 14 residues. CDR1 LNHDA and CDR2 SQIVND come from the germline V gene (reference sequence). The CDR3 coding sequence is TGTGCCAGTAGTATGGGACTCACTGGGACTGAAGCTTTCTTT. Encoded protein: CASSMGLTGTEAFF.

The chain is built from TRBV24-1 and TRBJ2-3, with D perhaps TRBD2 (7 bases). The V end was cut by 3 bases, the J end by 6 bases, with 15 bases between. This CDR3 has 15 amino acids. Germline V gene data show CDR1 as KGHDR and CDR2 as SFDVKD. DNA of the CDR3: TGTGCCACCAGTGATAGGGGGGGGGTCAGTGATACGCAGTATTTT. Translated: CATSDRGGVSDTQYF.

This clone was seen only a few times. CDR3 loop: CASREDRVEAFF. In DNA, the CDR3 is TGTGCCAGCAGGGAGGACAGGGTTGAAGCTTTCTTT. The V and J genes are TRBV2 and TRBJ1-1, with 8 bases identical to TRBD1. This CDR3 is 12 amino acids long. The germline gives CDR1 SNHLY, CDR2 FYNNEI. The V gene end was trimmed by 6 bases and the J gene end by 7 bases; junction bases not matched to a gene: 4.

The CDR3 sequence: CASSLGTGGSYEQYF. The CDR3 DNA follows: TGTGCCAGCAGCTTGGGGACAGGGGGCTCCTACGAGCAGTACTTC. This chain uses TRBV5-5 with TRBJ2-7; 10 nucleotides line up with TRBD1. The trim removed 0 bases at V and 0 bases at J, leaving 0 bases unmatched. The CDR3 extends over 15 amino acids. Germline-derived CDR1 and CDR2 are SGHKS and YYEKEE (reference sequence).

The chain links TRBV18 to TRBJ2-7; maybe TRBD1 (6 bases). The CDR3 contains 13 residues. V was shortened by 2 bases and J by 7 bases, with 12 bases between the two germline ends. Germline CDR1 KGHSH, CDR2 LQKENI. The CDR3 nucleotides are TGTGCCAGCTCACCAACCCGGGACACAGAGCAGTACTTC. Its translation is CASSPTRDTEQYF.

The CDR3 region is CASSPSGGYEQYF. For the CDR3, the DNA is TGTGCCAGCAGTCCGAGCGGGGGCTACGAGCAGTACTTC. The V gene is TRBV6-5, the J gene TRBJ2-7, with TRBD2 matching over 8 bases. The CDR3 contains 13 residues. Germline lookup yields CDR1 MNHEY and CDR2 SVGAGI. V dropped 5 bases and J dropped 3; count of bases not matched to a gene: 3.

V and J are TRBV19 and TRBJ2-1; 13 nucleotides match TRBD2. The CDR3 consists of 16 residues. Germline trimming cut 4 bases from V and 7 bases from J; bases unmatched to any gene: 7. Germline assignment: CDR1 LNHDA and CDR2 SQIVND (reference sequence). The CDR3 coding sequence is TGTGCCAGTAGTAAGCCGCGGACTAGCGGGAGTAATGAGCAGTTCTTC. Residues: CASSKPRTSGSNEQFF.

The rearrangement uses TRBV6-5 and TRBJ2-7; 10 nucleotides line up with TRBD2. The V and J ends lost 2 bases and 6 bases, in that order; junction bases with no gene match: 10. Germline CDR1 and CDR2: MNHEY and SVGAGI. The CDR3 has 16 residues. CDR3 coding DNA: TGTGCCAGCAGTTACGGCCTAGCGGGAGTTGGGGGCGAGCAGTACTTC. Translation gives CASSYGLAGVGGEQYF.

The V and J genes are TRBV27 and TRBJ2-2; 8 nucleotides align to TRBD1. The CDR3 has 16 amino acids. Germline values: CDR1 MNHEY, CDR2 SMNVEV (reference sequence). The trim removed 3 bases at V and 3 bases at J, leaving 6 bases unmatched. This CDR3 reads CASSFPTGADTGELFF. The CDR3 DNA follows: TGTGCCAGCAGTTTTCCGACAGGGGCGGACACCGGGGAGCTGTTTTTT.

The J gene is TRBJ2-3, the V gene TRBV11-1; TRBD1 aligns across 8 bases. V shed 1 base and J 2 bases; nucleotides not matched to a gene: 2. The CDR3 consists of 15 residues. Germline values: CDR1 SGHAT, CDR2 FQDESV (reference sequence). The chain's CDR3 is CASSLGTGHTDTQYF. The CDR3 nucleotides read TGTGCCAGCAGCTTAGGGACAGGGCACACAGATACGCAGTATTTT.

J is TRBJ1-6 and V is TRBV5-3, with a weak D call TRBD1 (5 bases). TRBV5-3 is treated as an ORF (open reading frame) with a function not yet certain. The CDR3 spans 17 residues. V was trimmed by 3 bases and J by 5 bases, leaving 18 bases between them. The CDR3 nucleotides are TGTGCCAGAAGCTCCGCGGCTGACAGACCAGATAATTCACCCCTCCACTTT. This sequence encodes CARSSAADRPDNSPLHF.

The chain employs TRBV27 and TRBJ2-7, with 7 bases fitting TRBD2. The J segment lost 5 bases and the V segment lost 8 bases, leaving 6 bases of the junction unmatched. Germline assignment: CDR1 MNHEY and CDR2 SMNVEV (reference sequence). This CDR3 contains 12 residues. In DNA, the CDR3 is TGTGCCAGCCCTTGCGGGAGCCACGAGCAGTACTTC. It yields the protein CASPCGSHEQYF.

The V and J genes are TRBV7-9 and TRBJ2-3, with 13 bases identical to TRBD2. Germline values: CDR1 SEHNR, CDR2 FQNEAQ (reference sequence). Germline trimming cut 2 bases from V and 6 bases from J; bases unmatched to any gene: 5. CDR3 size: 16 residues. The CDR3 coding sequence is TGTGCCAGCAGCTTACTACTAGCGGGAGGGGGTGATACGCAGTATTTT. As protein: CASSLLLAGGGDTQYF. Variable domain in full (rest from reference TRBV7-9 and TRBJ2-3): DTGVSQNPRHKITKRGQNVTFRCDPISEHNRLYWYRQTLGQGPEFLTYFQNEAQLEKSRLLSDRFSAERPKGSFSTLEIQRTEQGDSAMYLCASSLLLAGGGDTQYFGPGTRLTVL.

The gene calls are TRBV13 and TRBJ2-2; D is undetermined. The V end lost 4 bases, the J end lost 0 bases, and 3 bases lay between the germline ends. The CDR3 extends over 13 amino acids. CDR1 is PRHDT and CDR2 is FYEKMQ in the germline V gene (reference sequence). The CDR3 sequence is CASSSANTGELFF. The CDR3 nucleotides are TGTGCCAGCAGCTCCGCGAACACCGGGGAGCTGTTTTTT.